What follows is one T cell receptor beta chain and its context. Its antigen is currently unknown. Trimming removed 4 bases from V and 0 bases from J, with 13 bases in between. The CDR3 extends over 16 amino acids. Germline V gene sequence: CDR1 SQVTM, CDR2 ANQGSEA. The sample originates from a study of post-analysis software for immune sequencing data. Study overall: Several disease courses (relapsing-remitting, secondary progressive and progressive-relapsing) of multiple sclerosis were included.

cDNA libraries for TCR beta contained unique molecular identifiers. Roughly 500,000 cDNA molecules were obtained per 1 to 10 million input T cells. Via MiXCR, TCRdb re-called the PCR reads, giving one row per CDR3 protein. The sample has roughly 400,000 distinct CDR3 sequences, approximately 42% seen once. General study results and limits: With TRBV5-6, TRBV5-1 and TRBV20-1 included, a handful of TRBV segments were more frequent in patients than in controls. F measure grouped same-batch samples tightly together. A significant reduction in normalized Chao1 diversity was observed in multiple sclerosis patients versus controls.

The chain joins TRBV29-1 to TRBJ2-6; D gene unclear. What was sequenced was blood. This clonotype originated in a girl aged 2-10 years with multiple sclerosis. The CDR3 spells CSVAEPSPSGANVLTF. CDR3 nucleotides: TGCAGCGTTGCAGAACCGTCACCCTCTGGGGCCAACGTCCTGACTTTC.